The 8 T cell receptor beta chains reported below all come from one sample, sequenced in a study of CD8+ T cells in alopecia areata. Sequencing relied on a cDNA template that was reverse transcribed from extracted RNA. This table comes from immunoSEQ multiplex PCR, and its TCRdb copy is limited to in-frame clones, with some not included. The data contain roughly 280,000 clones, around 64% of them seen just once; the ten biggest clones take up 0.9% to 0.95%. Sample treatment: oral pan-JAK inhibitor, 5-10 mg twice daily. The specimen comprised CD4+ T cells sorted from blood, sampled between weeks 51 and 54, from a patient treated with tofacitinib. The receptors shown here come from a human donor with alopecia areata.

With regard to this clone: As the CDR3 is not closed by the conserved phenylalanine or tryptophan, this likely results from a read error. The DNA is omitted, as the CDR3 cannot be located on it reliably, and the CDR3 follows TCRdb's listing. The chain links TRBV2 to TRBJ2-7; TRBD1 was called by the table and not checked on the DNA. The CDR3 length is 15 residues, termini included. Germline CDR1 reads SNHLY; CDR2 reads FYNNEI. CDR3 region: CASRRGDSYSYEQCL.

CDR3 coding DNA: TGCAGCGTTGAAGATGGAACAGGGACTGAAGCTTTCTTT. Its protein product is CSVEDGTGTEAFF. The chain links TRBV29-1 to TRBJ1-1, with D tentatively TRBD1 (6 bases). The V end lost 0 bases, the J end lost 5 bases, and 10 bases lay between the germline ends. The CDR3 covers 13 residues. The germline CDR1 and CDR2 sequences are SQVTM and ANQGSEA.

CDR3 amino acids: CAWSPLRSPLHF. The CDR3 DNA sequence: TGTGCCTGGAGTCCCTTAAGATCACCCCTCCACTTT. The chain employs TRBV30 and TRBJ1-6; D unclear. Germline lookup yields CDR1 GTSNPN and CDR2 SVGIG (reference sequence). The ends were cut back, 2 bases at V and 10 bases at J, with 9 bases in the middle. The CDR3 extends over 12 amino acids. Together with reference TRBV30 and TRBJ1-6, the CDR3 gives the full variable domain: SQTIHQWPATLVQPVGSPLSLECTVEGTSNPNLYWYRQAAGRGLQLLFYSVGIGQISSEVPQNLSASRPQDRQFILSSKKLLLSDSGFYLCAWSPLRSPLHFGNGTRLTVT.

The rearrangement uses TRBV30 and TRBJ1-1; TRBD1 aligns across 9 bases. Germline CDR1 is GTSNPN and CDR2 is SVGIG (reference sequence). CDR3 length: 13 residues. Trimming at V came to 5 bases and at J to 3 bases, leaving 4 bases not matched to a gene. The CDR3 DNA reads as TGTGCCTGGGGACAGGGGTTGGACACTGAAGCTTTCTTT. Translating it yields CAWGQGLDTEAFF. The whole variable domain, filled in from reference TRBV30 and TRBJ1-1, reads SQTIHQWPATLVQPVGSPLSLECTVEGTSNPNLYWYRQAAGRGLQLLFYSVGIGQISSEVPQNLSASRPQDRQFILSSKKLLLSDSGFYLCAWGQGLDTEAFFGQGTRLTVV.

The V gene is TRBV27, the J gene TRBJ1-2; the D is unclear. The CDR3 covers 13 residues. V lost 0 bases, J lost 5 bases, and 7 bases lay in between. Germline V gene data show CDR1 as MNHEY and CDR2 as SMNVEV (reference sequence). The CDR3 DNA reads TGTGCCAGCAGTTTATCCGGTTCGTATGGCTACACCTTC. Translating it yields CASSLSGSYGYTF.

The chain employs TRBV29-1 and TRBJ2-2; 7 bases match TRBD2. Germline V CDR1 and CDR2: SQVTM, ANQGSEA. Unmatched junction bases numbered 2, after V lost 6 bases and J lost 4 bases. The CDR3 covers 12 residues. DNA for the CDR3: TGCAGCGTCGGCGGGGGCACCGGGGAGCTGTTTTTT. This encodes CSVGGGTGELFF.

V is TRBV4-3 and J is TRBJ1-3; no definite D call. CDR1 LGHNA and CDR2 YSLEER come from the germline V gene. This CDR3 spans 17 amino acids. The V and J ends lost 0 bases and 6 bases respectively, with 18 bases between them. The chain's CDR3 is CASSQDPPSGRENTIYF. The CDR3 DNA reads as TGCGCCAGCAGCCAAGATCCCCCCTCGGGGAGGGAAAACACCATATATTTT.

The V gene is TRBV4-1, the J gene TRBJ2-1; D possibly corresponds to TRBD2 (6 bases). Looked up from germline, CDR1 is MGHRA and CDR2 is YSYEKL. Trimming left V 4 bases short and J 8 bases short, with 12 bases between. The CDR3 covers 13 residues. The CDR3 DNA reads as TGCGCCAGCAGCCTGCGGAGGGGCCATGAGCAGTTCTTC. This gives the protein CASSLRRGHEQFF.